This T cell receptor beta chain was profiled in a study of human T cells and chemical hapten exposure. Study at large: Skin of the upper inner arm, about 2 cm by about 2 cm, received 2% DPC for sensitization. Reading of the patch tests, which applied 0.01% DPC to the upper back, occurred at 6 days. The variation in per-sample TCR yields arose mainly from small differences in pooled library volumes.

As to this clonotype: The antigen remains unidentified.

TCRdb called the RACE reads again in MiXCR, with one record for every CDR3 protein. The sample includes a few hundred thousand distinct CDR3 sequences, 5.5% of them seen just once. Regarding the study as a whole: Among expanded TCRs, significantly more large CDR3 similarity clusters formed than among controls.

Time point reported: pre-sensitization, week 0. Stated treatment: therapeutic diphenylcyclopropenone sensitization with weekly scalp DPC. Deletions cut 8 bases from V and 1 base from J, with 11 bases between. The CDR3 spans 13 residues. Germline V gene data show CDR1 as SEHNR and CDR2 as FQNEAQ (reference sequence). The chain is built from TRBV7-9 and TRBJ1-1, with TRBD1 as a possible D gene (6 bases). The sequencing used whole blood, collected in connection with sensitization to the hapten diphenylcyclopropenone (DPC). The receptor's source is a woman between 18 and 29 years old with alopecia areata. Some clones in this sample may be carry-over from other donors' samples. CDR3 in amino acids: CASGGSRNTEAFF. For the CDR3, the DNA is TGTGCCAGCGGGGGCAGCAGGAACACTGAAGCTTTCTTT.